This paragraph covers one T cell receptor (beta chain) sequence. The antigen remains unidentified. This specimen belongs to a study of Ad26.COV2.S vaccination and SARS-CoV-2 variants. Study-level information: The study gave Ad26.COV2.S intramuscularly, once or twice 56 days apart. Study observations and caveats: Greater spike-specific TCR breadth was seen in vaccine recipients than in placebo recipients. Vaccinated and placebo-treated recipients had similar non-spike TCR breadth.

Profiled with immunoSEQ multiplex PCR; TCRdb holds only in-frame clones, not every one. The sample consists of about 680,000 clones, roughly 90% of them appearing once. Sample treatment: around 19 received Ad26.COV2.S at low or high dose, single or two shots; roughly five received placebo; per-sample allocation not given. Samples analyzed were those drawn on day 63 after the first vaccine or placebo injection. Whoever gave the sample was an adult aged 18-55 years in Boston. V lost 8 bases and J lost 1, with 16 bases in between. The CDR3 is made up of 15 amino acids. The germline V gene encodes CDR1 LNHDA and CDR2 SQIVND (reference sequence).

The chain joins TRBV19 to TRBJ2-3; possibly TRBD2 for D (6 bases). The material sequenced was peripheral blood, taken in a trial of Ad26.COV2.S vaccine versus placebo. The TCR was taken from a person aged 18-60 years who received the Ad26.COV2.S COVID-19 vaccine or a placebo. CDR3 in amino acids: CASQYEAGRTDTQYF. As DNA, the CDR3 is TGTGCCAGTCAGTATGAGGCGGGGCGCACAGATACGCAGTATTTT.